A selection of T cell receptor beta chains follows, all from one sample in a study of shared clonotypes between healthy human individuals. Only in-frame clones appear in the TCRdb table, and some are missing; sequencing was by immunoSEQ multiplex PCR. The table lists 2,500,000 or so clones, roughly 92% of them singletons. The material sequenced was naive CD4+ T cells sorted from blood. These receptors were collected from a man aged 18 to 29 in good health. Each CDR3 is given with its conserved first and last residue. D genes are given only for firm matches. The size of a clone is reported for some rows only, either as once, few or many, or as a class for expanded clones.

d_call clone_size j_call v_call cdr3_nt cdr3_aa
. . TRBJ1-2 TRBV5-4 TGTGCCAGCAGCTTGTTCCAGAGAGCTAACTATGGCTACACCTTC CASSLFQRANYGYTF
. . TRBJ2-7 TRBV19 TGTGCCAGTAGTCGACAGGTGACGTCCTACGAGCAGTACTTC CASSRQVTSYEQYF
TRBD1 . TRBJ2-7 TRBV28 TGTGCCAGCAGTTCGCTTCCGAGGGACAGTCCCTACGAGCAGTACTTC CASSSLPRDSPYEQYF
. . TRBJ1-5 TRBV5-8 TGTGCCAGCACCTATTCTGAAGGTCAGCCCCAGCATTTT CASTYSEGQPQHF
. once TRBJ2-2 TRBV6-6 TGTGCCAGCAGTTTTTTGGACAGCCACACCGGGGAGCTGTTTTTT CASSFLDSHTGELFF
TRBD2 . TRBJ2-5 TRBV18 TGTGCCAGCTCAAGCGGACTAGCGGGGGGCCAAGAGACCCAGTACTTC CASSSGLAGGQETQYF
. . TRBJ2-7 TRBV7-8 TGTGCCAGCAGCTTAGGGAAAGGGGGCTACGAGCAGTACTTC CASSLGKGGYEQYF
TRBD2 . TRBJ2-3 TRBV4-1 TGCGCCAGCAGCCACCCGGGACTAGCTTTAGATACGCAGTATTTT CASSHPGLALDTQYF
. . TRBJ2-3 TRBV6-4 TGTGCCAGCAGTGGGGAGGAGGGGAATACGCAGTATTTT CASSGEEGNTQYF
. . TRBJ1-3 TRBV5-1 TGCGCCAGCAGCTCGGACAGTTCGGCATCTGGAAACACCATATATTTT CASSSDSSASGNTIYF
. . TRBJ2-7 TRBV18 TGTGCCAGCTCACCTCAGGGGTCAACCTACGAGCAGTACTTC CASSPQGSTYEQYF
TRBD2 . TRBJ2-1 TRBV6-6 TGTGCCGGCAGAGCGGGGACCTCCTACAATGAGCAGTTCTTC CAGRAGTSYNEQFF
. . TRBJ1-1 TRBV25-1 TGTGCCAGCAGAATGGGACGGAGGAACACTGAAGCTTTCTTT CASRMGRRNTEAFF
TRBD1 . TRBJ1-2 TRBV5-1 TGCGCCAGCAGCCAACCGACAGGGACGGGCGGCTACACCTTC CASSQPTGTGGYTF
. . TRBJ2-3 TRBV5-6 TGTGCCAGCAGCTCCTTCGGGTTTCAGAGCACAGATACGCAGTATTTT CASSSFGFQSTDTQYF
. . TRBJ2-5 TRBV19 TGTGCCAGTAGTACCACGTGGGCTTGGGAGACCCAGTACTTC CASSTTWAWETQYF
TRBD2 . TRBJ2-2 TRBV27 TGTGCCAGCAGGAGAGCGGGGGCAATGAACACCGGGGAGCTGTTTTTT CASRRAGAMNTGELFF
TRBD2 . TRBJ2-1 TRBV28 TGTGCCGCTCCCCCGCCCGGGACTAGCGTAAGTGAGCAGTTCTTC CAAPPPGTSVSEQFF
. . TRBJ2-3 TRBV4-2 TGTGCCAGCAGCGTGGTTTCTAGCACAGATACGCAGTATTTT CASSVVSSTDTQYF
. . TRBJ2-7 TRBV7-2 TGTGCCAGCAGCTCCCCCGGTGGGGGTCTCGCCGAGCAGTACTTC CASSSPGGGLAEQYF
. . TRBJ2-3 TRBV30 TGTGCCTGGAGTCAGGGAGGCACAGATACGCAGTATTTT CAWSQGGTDTQYF
. . TRBJ2-1 TRBV27 TGTGCCAGCAGTTTAGAGGGATTATCGTACAATGAGCAGTTCTTC CASSLEGLSYNEQFF
. . TRBJ2-7 TRBV6-5 TGTGCCAGCAGTTACTCGACCCAGGGCTACGAGCAGTACTTC CASSYSTQGYEQYF
. . TRBJ1-1 TRBV29-1 TGCAGCGTTGACGTGGGATTCAGCACTGAAGCTTTCTTT CSVDVGFSTEAFF
. . TRBJ2-3 TRBV7-2 TGTGCCAGCAGCTTAGCCAGTGGTTCTAGCACAGATACGCAGTATTTT CASSLASGSSTDTQYF
TRBD2 . TRBJ2-2 TRBV10-3 TGTGCCATCAGTGCTACTAGCGTAAACACCGGGGAGCTGTTTTTT CAISATSVNTGELFF
TRBD2 . TRBJ2-1 TRBV4-3 TGCGCCAGCAGCCAAGAATTTGGAGCGGGAGGGAGCTCCTACAATGAGCAGTTCTTC CASSQEFGAGGSSYNEQFF
. . TRBJ1-6 TRBV10-2 TGCGCCAGCAGTGAGTCGTACGGGCAGGGTGTTTATTCACCCCTCCACTTT CASSESYGQGVYSPLHF
. once TRBJ2-5 TRBV7-9 TGTGCCAGCAGCTTAGCTTCCGGGAGAGGAGAGACCCAGTACTTC CASSLASGRGETQYF
. . TRBJ2-5 TRBV11-2 TGTGCCAGCAGCCTAACCAGCCCTAGTGAAGAGACCCAGTACTTC CASSLTSPSEETQYF
. . TRBJ2-4 TRBV7-2 TGCCAAAAAAACATTCAGTACTTC CQKNIQYF
TRBD2 . TRBJ2-3 TRBV10-3 TGTGCCATCAGTGCGGGGGGGCCGCTCACAGATACGCAGTATTTT CAISAGGPLTDTQYF
. . TRBJ2-1 TRBV11-2 TGTGCCAGCAGCTTTGGGAGCTCCTACAATGAGCAGTTCTTC CASSFGSSYNEQFF
. . TRBJ2-1 TRBV28 TGTGCCAGCAGTTTAGTCGGCTTAAATGAGCAGTTCTTC CASSLVGLNEQFF
TRBD1 . TRBJ1-4 TRBV6-1 TGTGCCAGCAGTGAATTAGAGACAGGGAAAAATGAAAAACTGTTTTTT CASSELETGKNEKLFF
. once TRBJ1-1 TRBV27 TGTGCCAGCAGTTTTGAGGGGCTTCGGGCTGAAGCTTTCTTT CASSFEGLRAEAFF
. . TRBJ1-6 TRBV5-4 TGTGCCAGGACGGGCTCCGAGAAGGGTTCACCCCTCCACTTT CARTGSEKGSPLHF
TRBD2 . TRBJ2-5 TRBV7-2 TGTGCCAGCAGCTCCCGTCTGGCGGGGGGCCAAGAGACCCAGTACTTC CASSSRLAGGQETQYF
. . TRBJ1-2 TRBV5-6 TGTGCCAGCAGCTTAGGCCCACAGGGCGGCTATGGCTACACCTTC CASSLGPQGGYGYTF
. . TRBJ2-2 TRBV30 TGTGCCTGGAGACAAGCAAAACACGGGGAGCTGTTTTTT CAWRQAKHGELFF
. . TRBJ1-2 TRBV6-1 TGTGCCAGCAGTGAAGAGACGGTTTATGGCTACACCTTC CASSEETVYGYTF
. . TRBJ1-3 TRBV11-2 TGTGCCAGCAGCTTTTCGGAAGGGCTCGGAAACACCATATATTTT CASSFSEGLGNTIYF